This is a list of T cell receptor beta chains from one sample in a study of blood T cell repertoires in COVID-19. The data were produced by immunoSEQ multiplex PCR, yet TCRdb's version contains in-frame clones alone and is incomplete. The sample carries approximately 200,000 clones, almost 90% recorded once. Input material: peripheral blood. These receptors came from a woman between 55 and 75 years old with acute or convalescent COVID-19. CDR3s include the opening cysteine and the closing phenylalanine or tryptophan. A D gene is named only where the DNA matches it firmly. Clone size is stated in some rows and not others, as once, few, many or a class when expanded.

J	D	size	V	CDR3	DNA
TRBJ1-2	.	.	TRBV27	CASSLYSRDRPGGYTF	TGTGCCAGCAGTTTATATTCCAGGGATCGTCCTGGTGGCTACACCTTC
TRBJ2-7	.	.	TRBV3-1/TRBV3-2	CASSQDRGTYEQYF	TGTGCCAGCAGCCAAGACCGCGGAACCTACGAGCAGTACTTC
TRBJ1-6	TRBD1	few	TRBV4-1	CASSQNRGPNSPLHF	TGCGCCAGCAGCCAGAACAGGGGGCCTAATTCACCCCTCCACTTT
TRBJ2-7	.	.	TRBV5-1	CASSLGDRFSYEQYF	TGCGCCAGCAGCTTGGGAGACAGGTTCTCCTACGAGCAGTACTTC
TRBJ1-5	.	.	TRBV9	CASSVATRGPQHF	TGTGCCAGCAGCGTAGCTACAAGAGGGCCCCAGCATTTT
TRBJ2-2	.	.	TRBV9	CASSVLSQGDTGELFF	TGTGCCAGCAGCGTATTATCACAGGGAGACACCGGGGAGCTGTTTTTT
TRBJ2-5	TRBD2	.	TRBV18	CASSLTSGLQETQYF	TGTGCCAGCTCGTTAACTAGCGGGCTCCAAGAGACCCAGTACTTC
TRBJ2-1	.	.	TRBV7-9	CASSEGAGEQFF	TGTGCCAGCAGCGAAGGGGCCGGTGAGCAGTTCTTC
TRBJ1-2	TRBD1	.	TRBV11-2	CASNVGQANYGYTF	TGTGCCAGCAACGTAGGACAGGCTAACTATGGCTACACCTTC
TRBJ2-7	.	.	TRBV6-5	CASSIVLSYEQYF	TGTGCCAGCTCAATAGTGCTCTCCTACGAGCAGTACTTC
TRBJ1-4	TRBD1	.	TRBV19	CASTSDRGDEKLFF	TGTGCCAGTACCTCGGACAGGGGAGATGAAAAACTGTTTTTT
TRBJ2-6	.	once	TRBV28	CASSLLAGGANVLTF	TGTGCCAGCAGCCTATTAGCTGGCGGGGCCAACGTCCTGACTTTC
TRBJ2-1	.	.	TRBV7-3	CASSLVAASYNEQFF	TGTGCCAGCAGCTTAGTAGCGGCCTCCTACAATGAGCAGTTCTTC
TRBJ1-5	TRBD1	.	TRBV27	CASSLGQGRNQPQHF	TGTGCCAGCAGCCTAGGACAGGGAAGGAATCAGCCCCAGCATTTT
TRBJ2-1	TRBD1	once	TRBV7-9	CASHGGTGRNEQFF	TGTGCCAGCCACGGAGGGACAGGGAGGAATGAGCAGTTCTTC
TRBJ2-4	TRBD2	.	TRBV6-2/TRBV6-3	CASSVAGAKNIQYF	TGTGCCAGCAGTGTAGCGGGAGCCAAAAACATTCAGTACTTC
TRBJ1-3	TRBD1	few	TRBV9	CASSLRDRIQSGNTIYF	TGTGCCAGCAGCCTACGGGACAGAATTCAGTCTGGAAACACCATATATTTT
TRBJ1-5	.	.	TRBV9	CASSVAGGQPQHF	TGTGCCAGCAGCGTAGCTGGGGGCCAGCCCCAGCATTTT
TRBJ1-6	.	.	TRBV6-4	CANPDRSNSPLHF	TGTGCCAACCCCGACAGGTCCAATTCACCCCTCCACTTT
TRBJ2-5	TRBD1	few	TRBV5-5	CASSIRTGEWETQYF	TGTGCCAGCAGCATCCGGACAGGGGAATGGGAGACCCAGTACTTC
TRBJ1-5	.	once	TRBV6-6	CASSYSQGLQPQHF	TGTGCCAGCAGTTACTCGCAGGGATTACAGCCCCAGCATTTT
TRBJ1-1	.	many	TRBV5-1	CASSLSRGNTEAFF	TGCGCCAGCAGCTTGAGCAGGGGGAACACTGAAGCTTTCTTT
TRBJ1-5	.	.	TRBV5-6	CASSSLLDSQPQHF	TGTGCCAGCAGCTCTTTATTAGACTCCCAGCCCCAGCATTTT
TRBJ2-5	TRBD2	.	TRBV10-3	CAISESQETSGKETQYF	TGTGCCATCAGTGAGTCTCAAGAGACTAGCGGGAAGGAGACCCAGTACTTC
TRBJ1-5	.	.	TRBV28	CASSTGFQPQHF	TGTGCCAGCAGTACAGGGTTTCAGCCCCAGCATTTT
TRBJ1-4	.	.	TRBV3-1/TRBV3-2	CASRNRYNEKLFF	TGTGCCAGCAGGAACAGGTATAATGAAAAACTGTTTTTT
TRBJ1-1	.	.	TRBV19	CASSIDLGTGSAFF	TGTGCCAGTAGTATAGATCTTGGAACAGGGAGTGCTTTCTTT
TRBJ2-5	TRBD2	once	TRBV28	CASSPISGGARSRETQYF	TGTGCCAGCAGCCCAATCTCGGGGGGGGCGAGGAGTCGGGAGACCCAGTACTTC
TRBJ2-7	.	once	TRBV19	CASREQGSRLYEQYF	TGTGCCAGTAGGGAGCAGGGATCGCGACTCTACGAGCAGTACTTC
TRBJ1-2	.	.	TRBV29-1	CSVAQGLNYGYTF	TGCAGCGTGGCGCAGGGACTTAACTATGGCTACACCTTC
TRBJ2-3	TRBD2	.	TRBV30	CAWSGAGGRSDTQYF	TGTGCCTGGAGTGGAGCGGGGGGACGGTCAGATACGCAGTATTTT
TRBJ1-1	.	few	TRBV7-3	CASGASMNTEAFF	TGTGCCAGCGGGGCCTCCATGAACACTGAAGCTTTCTTT
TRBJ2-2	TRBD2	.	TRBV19	CASSRTSGIYTGELFF	TGTGCCAGTAGTAGGACTAGCGGTATTTACACCGGGGAGCTGTTTTTT
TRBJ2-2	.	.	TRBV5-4	CASSLFRTTGELFF	TGTGCCAGCAGCTTGTTTAGAACCACCGGGGAGCTGTTTTTT
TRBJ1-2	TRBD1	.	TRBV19	CASSPTGSNYGYTF	TGTGCCAGTAGTCCGACAGGGTCGAACTATGGCTACACCTTC
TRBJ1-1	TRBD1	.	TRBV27	CASSSRGQGVLNTEAFF	TGTGCCAGCAGTTCACGAGGACAGGGAGTGCTGAACACTGAAGCTTTCTTT
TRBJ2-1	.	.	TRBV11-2	CASSLGTPTYNEQFF	TGTGCCAGCAGCTTAGGGACACCTACCTACAATGAGCAGTTCTTC
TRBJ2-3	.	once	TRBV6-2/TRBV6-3	CASSKLGQEGRRTDTQYF	TGTGCCAGCAGCAAGTTAGGTCAGGAGGGAAGGAGGACAGATACGCAGTATTTT
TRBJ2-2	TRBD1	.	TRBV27	CASKGTANTGELFF	TGTGCCAGCAAGGGGACAGCGAACACCGGGGAGCTGTTTTTT
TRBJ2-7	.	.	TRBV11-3	CASSRNSRYEQYF	TGTGCCAGCAGCAGAAACAGTAGGTACGAGCAGTACTTC
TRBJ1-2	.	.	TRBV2	CASVTWGNYGYTF	TGTGCCAGCGTGACGTGGGGCAACTATGGCTACACCTTC
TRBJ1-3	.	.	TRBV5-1	CASSLEGAFGNTIYF	TGCGCCAGCAGCTTGGAAGGGGCATTTGGAAACACCATATATTTT
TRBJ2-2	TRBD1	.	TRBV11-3	CASSAVSGQGTGELFF	TGTGCCAGCAGCGCGGTCTCGGGACAGGGCACCGGGGAGCTGTTTTTT
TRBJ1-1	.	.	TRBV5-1	CASSLVAQSNTEAFF	TGCGCCAGCAGCTTGGTGGCACAGTCGAACACTGAAGCTTTCTTT
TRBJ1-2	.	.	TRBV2	CASSEQSNYGYTF	TGTGCCAGCAGTGAACAATCTAACTATGGCTACACCTTC
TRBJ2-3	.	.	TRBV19	CASSPGLWGVVDTQYF	TGTGCCAGTAGTCCGGGACTTTGGGGTGTCGTGGATACGCAGTATTTT
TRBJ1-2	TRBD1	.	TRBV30	CAWGTQGVNFGYTF	TGTGCCTGGGGAACTCAGGGGGTAAATTTCGGCTACACCTTC
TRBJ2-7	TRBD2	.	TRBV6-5	CASSYGTSGSYEQYF	TGTGCCAGCAGTTATGGGACTAGCGGCTCCTACGAGCAGTACTTC
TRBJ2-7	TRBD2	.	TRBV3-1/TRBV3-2	CASSQTGGGRAREQYF	TGTGCCAGCAGCCAGACTGGGGGCGGGAGGGCCCGCGAGCAGTACTTC
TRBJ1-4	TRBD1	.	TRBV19	CASSTTGGIVTNEKLFF	TGTGCCAGTTCTACGACAGGGGGCATAGTAACTAATGAAAAACTGTTTTTT
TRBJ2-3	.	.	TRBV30	CAWMRGGTGTDTQYF	TGTGCCTGGATGAGGGGGGGTACAGGCACAGATACGCAGTATTTT
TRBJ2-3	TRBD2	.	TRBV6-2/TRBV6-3	CASSPTSGRTDTQYF	TGTGCCAGCAGTCCGACTAGCGGGAGAACAGATACGCAGTATTTT
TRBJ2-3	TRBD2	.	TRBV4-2	CASSQASGGPTDTQYF	TGTGCCAGCAGCCAAGCTAGCGGGGGCCCCACAGATACGCAGTATTTT